The 18 T cell receptor beta chains given below trace back to one sample, sequenced in a study of human T cells and chemical hapten exposure. One entry per CDR3 protein, called by TCRdb with MiXCR from the RACE reads. The data contain roughly 52,000 distinct CDR3 sequences, 9.5% to 10% of them singletons. Sample time point: patch test 2, 6 weeks after DPC sensitization. The treatment: therapeutic diphenylcyclopropenone sensitization with weekly scalp DPC. The material was whole blood, obtained in connection with sensitization to the hapten diphenylcyclopropenone (DPC). Receptor source: a woman between 50 and 59 years old with alopecia areata. Some clones in this sample may be carry-over from other donors' samples.

This clonotype occurred many times. The V call is TRBV6-2 or TRBV6-3, the J call TRBJ2-5, with 9 bases fitting TRBD2. V trimming: 6 bases; J trimming: 6 bases; junction bases outside the gene matches: 11. The CDR3 totals 15 residues. CDR1 and CDR2 (germline): MNHEY, SVGEGT. The CDR3 sequence is CASRSSGGLMKTQYF. In DNA, the CDR3 is TGTGCCAGCAGATCCAGCGGGGGGCTTATGAAGACCCAGTACTTC.

This clonotype is medium-sized within its sample. The chain couples TRBV6-1 to TRBJ1-5, with D possibly matching TRBD1 (5 bases). Trimming pared 3 bases from V and 7 bases from J, leaving 16 bases between. Germline V CDR1 and CDR2: MNHNS, SASEGT. The CDR3 totals 15 residues. For the CDR3, the DNA is TGTGCCAGCAGTGAGTCAGACAGCCCCGGACAGCCCCAGCATTTT. Protein sequence: CASSESDSPGQPQHF.

At least ten counts were recorded for this clonotype. This chain uses TRBV3-1 with TRBJ1-2; no firm D call. Trimming removed 6 bases from V and 4 bases from J, with 12 bases in between. Germline loops: CDR1 LGHDT, CDR2 YNNKEL (reference sequence). This CDR3 has 13 residues. This CDR3 is CASSPMPGYGYTF. The CDR3 DNA sequence: TGTGCCAGCAGTCCCATGCCGGGCTATGGCTACACCTTC.

The rearrangement uses TRBV2 and TRBJ2-2, with 7 bases lining up with TRBD2. The V and J ends lost 3 bases and 9 bases, in that order; junction bases with no gene match: 7. This CDR3 region has 14 residues. Germline CDR1 reads SNHLY; CDR2 reads FYNNEI. CDR3 protein: CASSEAGLSRELFF. The CDR3 coding sequence is TGTGCCAGCAGTGAGGCGGGACTAAGCCGGGAGCTGTTTTTT.

In this sample, this clonotype turned up a few times. This chain connects TRBV6-6 to TRBJ2-1; TRBD2 aligns across 9 bases. J gave up 0 bases and V 10 bases, and 13 bases lay outside the gene matches. This CDR3 is 17 amino acids long. CDR1 is MNHNY, CDR2 SVGAGI, per germline (reference sequence). DNA for the CDR3: TGTGCCATCAAATTACGGGCTAGCGGGGCCTCCTACAATGAGCAGTTCTTC. Amino acids: CAIKLRASGASYNEQFF.

This clonotype was detected ten times or more. The chain joins TRBV6-2 or TRBV6-3 to TRBJ1-5, with a tentative D call TRBD1 (6 bases). CDR1 MNHEY and CDR2 SVGEGT come from the germline V gene. Trimming took off 4 bases at V and 7 bases at J, with 11 bases between the two ends. The CDR3 consists of 13 residues. CDR3 sequence: CASSLNRVQPQHF. DNA of the CDR3: TGTGCCAGCAGTTTGAACAGGGTACAGCCCCAGCATTTT.

This clonotype was detected ten times or more. V and J are TRBV20-1 and TRBJ1-6; the D is unclear. The CDR3 consists of 13 residues. The germline V gene has CDR1 DFQATT and CDR2 SNEGSKA (reference sequence). V lost 1 base and J 9 bases, leaving 10 bases between the germline ends. Here the CDR3 DNA reads TGCAGTGCTAGAGCACCCGTCGGTTCACCCCTCCACTTT. Translation: CSARAPVGSPLHF.

The V and J genes are TRBV24-1 and TRBJ2-7; tentatively, D is TRBD1 (5 bases). The CDR3 has 15 amino acids. Trimming shortened V by 9 bases and J by 2 bases, and 19 bases separated the two germline ends. The germline CDR1 and CDR2 sequences are KGHDR and SFDVKD. CDR3 sequence reads: CATSIDSAAPYEQYF. The CDR3 DNA sequence: TGTGCCACCTCGATAGACAGCGCTGCCCCCTACGAGCAGTACTTC.

This clonotype was seen a few times. The rearrangement links TRBV9 to TRBJ2-5; 9 bases agree with TRBD2. Germline CDR1 and CDR2: SGDLS and YYNGEE. This CDR3 spans 16 amino acids. V shed 0 bases, J shed 1 base, and the junction held 4 bases outside the gene matches. As DNA, the CDR3 is TGTGCCAGCAGCGTAGATCCAGCGGGGGGCCAAGAGACCCAGTACTTC. Encoded protein: CASSVDPAGGQETQYF.

The chain uses TRBV2 and TRBJ2-1; D may correspond to TRBD1 or TRBD2 (5 bases each). V dropped 3 bases and J dropped 4 bases, with 16 bases sitting between them. This CDR3 comprises 16 residues. Germline CDR1 reads SNHLY; CDR2 reads FYNNEI. The CDR3 coding sequence is TGTGCCAGCAGTGATCCCGGGACGAGGCGTTACAATGAGCAGTTCTTC. Protein product: CASSDPGTRRYNEQFF.

This clonotype was seen only a few times. The chain recombines TRBV28 with TRBJ2-7; D perhaps matches TRBD1 (6 bases). CDR1 is MDHEN and CDR2 is SYDVKM in the germline V gene. The V end lost 1 base, the J end lost 3 bases, and 34 bases lay between the germline ends. The CDR3 extends over 22 amino acids. CDR3 loop: CASSLFALDPAQRQAIGYEQYF. In nucleotides, the CDR3 is TGTGCCAGCAGTTTATTTGCCCTAGATCCGGCCCAAAGACAGGCGATCGGCTACGAGCAGTACTTC.

This clonotype was counted ten times or more. The chain joins TRBV28 to TRBJ1-5, with a possible D match to TRBD1 (5 bases). CDR3 size: 13 residues. Germline V gene sequence: CDR1 MDHEN, CDR2 SYDVKM. Trimming took off 11 bases at V and 3 bases at J, with 14 bases between the two ends. The CDR3: CAGAPQLNQPQHF. The CDR3 nucleotides are TGTGCCGGGGCCCCACAGCTCAATCAGCCCCAGCATTTT.

Concerning this clonotype: A read error may be the cause here, since a much bigger clone is one base away. The J gene is TRBJ2-5, the V gene TRBV6-5; D is undetermined. CDR3 length: 11 residues. Germline-derived CDR1 and CDR2 are MNHEY and SVGAGI. As DNA, the CDR3 is TGTGCCAGCAGTTACGGAGAGACCCGGTACTTC. It specifies CASSYGETRYF.

The rearrangement joins TRBV21-1 to TRBJ2-7; no check of the table's D call, TRBD1, against the DNA was made. TRBV21-1 is classified as a pseudogene. The CDR3 is 17 residues long. CDR3 in DNA: TGTGCCAGCAGCAGATTAAGGGGGCTACGCGGTCCCTACGAGCAGTACTTC. The encoded protein is CASSRLRGLRGPYEQYF.

This clonotype came up a few times. The J gene is TRBJ2-7, the V gene TRBV28, with a tentative D call TRBD2 (5 bases). The length of the CDR3 is 13 residues. The V end lost 8 bases, the J end lost 3 bases, and 14 bases lay between the germline ends. CDR1 MDHEN and CDR2 SYDVKM come from the germline V gene. CDR3 nucleotide sequence: TGTGCCAGCGTCCCGCCGGGGAACTACGAGCAGTACTTC. Its translation: CASVPPGNYEQYF.

The chain recombines TRBV4-3 with TRBJ1-5, with unresolved D. The V gene's germline CDR1 is LGHNA and CDR2 YSLEER. V dropped 0 bases and J dropped 4 bases, with 10 bases sitting between them. The CDR3 spans 15 residues. CDR3 sequence (DNA): TGCGCCAGCAGCCAAGAAAGGCGGGGAAATCAGCCCCAGCATTTT. Translation gives CASSQERRGNQPQHF.

In this sample, this clonotype turned up a few times. CDR3 loop: CSATSNEQYF. CDR3 DNA: TGCAGTGCTACTAGTAACGAGCAGTACTTC. V is TRBV20-1 and J is TRBJ2-7, with D unclear. V was cut by 4 bases and J by 5 bases, with 6 bases left in between. Germline V CDR1 and CDR2: DFQATT, SNEGSKA (reference sequence). The length of the CDR3 is 10 residues.

This clonotype has a count of ten or more. V usage is TRBV5-4 and J usage is TRBJ2-5, with 9 bases fitting TRBD1. The CDR3 consists of 13 residues. The ends lost 3 bases at V and 4 bases at J; junction bases unmatched: 1. Germline-derived CDR1 and CDR2 are SGHNT and YYREEE (reference sequence). The CDR3 nucleotides are TGTGCCAGCAGCTCGACAGGGGGAGAGACCCAGTACTTC. Amino acids: CASSSTGGETQYF. Supplemented by reference TRBV5-4 and TRBJ2-5, the full variable domain reads ETGVTQSPTHLIKTRGQQVTLRCSSQSGHNTVSWYQQALGQGPQFIFQYYREEENGRGNFPPRFSGLQFPNYSSELNVNALELDDSALYLCASSSTGGETQYFGPGTRLLVL.